The 30 T cell receptor beta chains below were found in one sample sequenced in a study of cytomegalovirus exposure and HLA in healthy donors. PCR was performed using 60 Vbeta and 13 Jbeta primers. Sequencing was performed with immunoSEQ multiplex PCR; in TCRdb, only in-frame clones are kept and a portion is missing. The data hold a few hundred thousand clones, with roughly 70% observed a single time. Sequences were obtained from PBMCs. The receptors were sampled from a young woman in good health and CMV-seronegative.

The chain joins TRBV5-6 to TRBJ2-7; D might be TRBD1 (7 bases). Trimming removed 3 bases at V and 3 bases at J, with 19 bases between. The CDR3 spans 16 residues. Germline lookup yields CDR1 SGHDT and CDR2 YYEEEE. CDR3 in DNA: TGTGCCAGCAGCTGGGGGGTTAGGGGGCAAGACTACGAGCAGTACTTC. This codes for CASSWGVRGQDYEQYF. The whole variable domain, remainder taken from reference TRBV5-6 and TRBJ2-7, is DAGVTQSPTHLIKTRGQQVTLRCSPKSGHDTVSWYQQALGQGPQFIFQYYEEEERQRGNFPDRFSGHQFPNYSSELNVNALLLGDSALYLCASSWGVRGQDYEQYFGPGTRLTVT.

The chain employs TRBV5-6 and TRBJ1-1; D perhaps matches TRBD1 (5 bases). Trimming stripped 0 bases from V and 2 bases from J, with 11 bases between. CDR1 and CDR2 from the germline V gene are SGHDT and YYEEEE. There are 15 residues in the CDR3. The CDR3 loop reads CASSLGQLLNTEAFF. The CDR3 nucleotides are TGTGCCAGCAGCTTGGGACAGCTTCTAAACACTGAAGCTTTCTTT.

The chain carries TRBV19 and TRBJ2-7, with 8 nucleotides matching TRBD2. Germline values: CDR1 LNHDA, CDR2 SQIVND (reference sequence). CDR3 length: 17 amino acids. Trimming at V came to 1 base and at J to 2 bases, leaving 10 bases not matched to a gene. CDR3 coding DNA: TGTGCCAGTAGTATAGTGGCTACTAGCGGCGATACCTACGAGCAGTACTTC. Translated: CASSIVATSGDTYEQYF.

The gene calls are TRBV27 and TRBJ1-1; possible D gene TRBD1, 6 bases. The CDR3 extends over 15 amino acids. Between the trimmed V and J ends, which lost 4 bases and 0 bases, there was a span of 12 bases. Per germline, CDR1 MNHEY and CDR2 SMNVEV (reference sequence). Written as DNA, the CDR3 is TGTGCCAGCAGTTCCCTACAGGGCTTGAACACTGAAGCTTTCTTT. Translation: CASSSLQGLNTEAFF.

This clone was seen more than once but under ten times. This chain connects TRBV30 to TRBJ1-1; 7 bases are shared with TRBD1. Germline values: CDR1 GTSNPN, CDR2 SVGIG (reference sequence). This CDR3 has 13 amino acids. The V gene end was trimmed by 2 bases and the J gene end by 5 bases; junction bases not matched to a gene: 5. The CDR3, as DNA: TGTGCCTGGAGTAAGGGGGCCCCAACTGAAGCTTTCTTT. Amino acids: CAWSKGAPTEAFF.

The chain has TRBV29-1 and TRBJ2-2; TRBD2 might be the D (6 bases). The V and J ends lost 7 bases and 4 bases respectively, with 16 bases between them. Germline V gene lookup returns CDR1 SQVTM and CDR2 ANQGSEA. The CDR3 has 14 residues. CDR3 sequence: CSAGESAGTGELFF. The CDR3 nucleotides read TGCAGCGCGGGAGAGAGCGCGGGCACCGGGGAGCTGTTTTTT.

V gene TRBV14 combines with J gene TRBJ1-3; 10 nucleotides line up with TRBD1. Germline V gives CDR1 SGHDN, CDR2 FVKESK. The V segment lost 4 bases and the J segment 2 bases; nucleotides outside the gene matches: 5. The CDR3 is made up of 16 amino acids. CDR3 nucleotides: TGTGCCAGCAGCCGTCCCGGACAGGGGGCTGGAAACACCATATATTTT. It codes for CASSRPGQGAGNTIYF.

This chain uses TRBV4-1 with TRBJ2-5, with TRBD2 identical over 14 bases. The J call could be wrong; TRBJ2-7 is a better fit for the DNA end. Germline CDR1 MGHRA, CDR2 YSYEKL. This CDR3 region has 15 residues. The CDR3 protein is CASSPPGLAGDEQYF. The CDR3 DNA reads as TGCGCCAGCAGTCCTCCGGGACTAGCGGGAGACGAGCAGTACTTC.

The rearrangement joins TRBV2 to TRBJ1-1; D unresolved. Trimming cost V 9 bases and J 10 bases, with 15 bases left between them. Germline V gene sequence: CDR1 SNHLY, CDR2 FYNNEI. The CDR3 is made up of 11 amino acids. CDR3 amino acids: CASTRDSGAFF. In nucleotides, the CDR3 is TGTGCCAGTACGCGGGATTCCGGAGCTTTCTTT.

About this clone: Relative to the germline gene, one junction end is altered; a read error may explain this. This chain uses TRBV30 with TRBJ1-6; D is ambiguous. The CDR3 loop spans 15 amino acids. CDR1 and CDR2 from the germline V gene are GTSNPN and SVGIG (reference sequence). DNA for the CDR3: TGTGCCTGGAAGGTTGAGGTCGCCTATAATTCCCCCCTCCACTTT. This translates into CAWKVEVAYNSPLHF.

The genes are TRBV6-5 and TRBJ2-7; no reliable D call. This CDR3 is built from 15 residues. The germline gives CDR1 MNHEY, CDR2 SVGAGI. V was shortened by 0 bases and J by 1 base, with 10 bases between the two germline ends. CDR3 sequence (DNA): TGTGCCAGCAGTTACTCACAGATCCATTCCTACGAGCAGTACTTC. Amino acids: CASSYSQIHSYEQYF.

V and J are TRBV5-6 and TRBJ2-7, with D tentatively TRBD1 (6 bases). V was trimmed by 4 bases and J by 4 bases, leaving 9 bases between them. This CDR3 comprises 12 residues. Germline assignment: CDR1 SGHDT and CDR2 YYEEEE. The CDR3 spells CASSPDRYEQYF. The CDR3 DNA reads TGTGCCAGCAGCCCAGACAGGTACGAGCAGTACTTC.

This chain links TRBV2 with TRBJ2-3, with 7 bases lining up with TRBD2. The CDR3 totals 15 residues. Germline V lookup: CDR1 SNHLY, CDR2 FYNNEI. The ends lost 6 bases at V and 1 base at J; junction bases unmatched: 7. The CDR3 loop reads CASSPRAGGTDTQYF. As DNA, the CDR3 is TGTGCCAGCAGCCCGCGGGCGGGGGGCACAGATACGCAGTATTTT.

V gene TRBV14 combines with J gene TRBJ2-1, with a weak D call TRBD2 (5 bases). In germline, CDR1 is SGHDN, CDR2 FVKESK. Trimming cost V 0 bases and J 14 bases, with 8 bases left between them. CDR3 length equals 11 residues. CDR3 residues: CASSQERAEFF. The CDR3 DNA is TGTGCCAGCAGCCAAGAGAGGGCCGAGTTCTTC.

The rearrangement joins TRBV5-1 to TRBJ2-1, with TRBD2 matching 11 bases. The CDR3 has 16 residues. V lost 3 bases and J lost 3; bases outside the gene matches: 5. Germline V gene lookup returns CDR1 SGHRS and CDR2 YFSETQ. The CDR3 here is CASSSLLAGDYNEQFF. CDR3 nucleotides: TGCGCCAGCAGCTCGTTACTAGCGGGGGACTACAATGAGCAGTTCTTC.

This rearrangement joins TRBV7-3 to TRBJ2-3; the match to TRBD2 covers 11 bases. The J segment lost 3 bases and the V segment lost 1 base, leaving 3 bases of the junction unmatched. CDR1 and CDR2 from the germline V gene are SGHTA and FQGTGA. The CDR3 is 16 residues long. CDR3 loop: CASSLNLAGGTDTQYF. The DNA of the CDR3 is TGTGCCAGCAGCTTAAACCTAGCGGGAGGTACAGATACGCAGTATTTT.

This clone was seen a few times. This CDR3 is also generated by other DNA sequences in the sample. This chain connects TRBV19 to TRBJ1-1; D may be TRBD1 (5 bases). This CDR3 spans 14 amino acids. Trimming removed 3 bases from V and 1 base from J, with 9 bases in between. In germline, CDR1 is LNHDA, CDR2 SQIVND (reference sequence). DNA of the CDR3: TGTGCCAGTAGTATCTCGGGGGGGAACACTGAAGCTTTCTTT. Translated, it gives CASSISGGNTEAFF. The full variable domain, in which reference TRBV19 and TRBJ1-1 provide the parts outside the CDR3, is DGGITQSPKYLFRKEGQNVTLSCEQNLNHDAMYWYRQDPGQGLRLIYYSQIVNDFQKGDIAEGYSVSREKKESFPLTVTSAQKNPTAFYLCASSISGGNTEAFFGQGTRLTVV.

This chain uses TRBV4-1 with TRBJ2-7, with a weak D call TRBD2 (6 bases). V was cut by 1 base and J by 4 bases, with 14 bases left in between. CDR3 length: 15 amino acids. CDR1 and CDR2 (germline): MGHRA, YSYEKL. CDR3 protein: CASSQVRTGDYEQYF. In DNA, the CDR3 is TGCGCCAGCAGCCAAGTCCGGACGGGGGATTACGAGCAGTACTTC.

A remark on this clone: The germline gene is not matched at one end of the junction; a read error may be the cause. The chain is built from TRBV6-1 and TRBJ2-3; 9 bases agree with TRBD1. Germline V gives CDR1 MNHNS, CDR2 SASEGT. CDR3 length: 17 residues. Written as DNA, the CDR3 is TGTGTCAGCAGTGAAGATGGCAGGACAGGGGTCACAGATACGCAGTATTTT. This translates into CVSSEDGRTGVTDTQYF.

DNA for the CDR3: TGTGCCACCAGCGGACTGCAAACCGGACAGGGGGCGCGCAGGGACTATGGCTACACCTTC. This encodes CATSGLQTGQGARRDYGYTF. The chain combines TRBV15 with TRBJ1-2, with 11 positions matching TRBD1. This CDR3 is 20 amino acids long. V lost 5 bases, J lost 3 bases, and 20 bases stayed unmatched. CDR1 LNHNV and CDR2 YYDKDF come from the germline V gene (reference sequence).

The gene calls are TRBV29-1 and TRBJ1-2; D may be TRBD1 (6 bases). In germline, CDR1 is SQVTM, CDR2 ANQGSEA. This CDR3 is built from 14 residues. Trimming stripped 7 bases from V and 3 bases from J, with 18 bases between. The chain's CDR3 is CSADVDSRDYGYTF. The DNA for the CDR3 is TGCAGCGCCGACGTGGACAGCCGGGACTATGGCTACACCTTC.

This sequence joins TRBV2 and TRBJ2-1, with 7 bases fitting TRBD1. The ends lost 8 bases at V and 10 bases at J; junction bases unmatched: 5. The CDR3 is made up of 11 amino acids. Per the germline V gene, CDR1 is SNHLY and CDR2 is FYNNEI. The CDR3 nucleotides are TGTGCCAGCCTTACAGGGGTCGAGCAGTTCTTC. Its protein product is CASLTGVEQFF. Supplemented by reference TRBV2 and TRBJ2-1, the full variable domain reads EPEVTQTPSHQVTQMGQEVILRCVPISNHLYFYWYRQILGQKVEFLVSFYNNEISEKSEIFDDQFSVERPDGSNFTLKIRSTKLEDSAMYFCASLTGVEQFFGPGTRLTVL.

Only a few counts were recorded for this clone. The rearrangement links TRBV4-1 to TRBJ2-1; 8 bases map to TRBD2. The CDR3 is 17 residues long. Losses at the gene ends were 3 bases for V and 2 bases for J; bases not matched to a gene: 9. CDR1 is MGHRA, CDR2 YSYEKL, per germline. The CDR3 loop reads CASSQAIAGIAYNEQFF. CDR3 sequence (DNA): TGCGCCAGCAGCCAGGCCATAGCGGGAATAGCCTACAATGAGCAGTTCTTC.

The chain couples TRBV29-1 to TRBJ2-1; D is perhaps TRBD2 (5 bases). The CDR3 runs 14 residues. V was trimmed by 3 bases and J by 0 bases, leaving 9 bases between them. Germline loops: CDR1 SQVTM, CDR2 ANQGSEA. In DNA form, the CDR3 reads TGCAGCGTTGAGGAGGTGAGCTCCTACAATGAGCAGTTCTTC. The encoded protein is CSVEEVSSYNEQFF.

The CDR3 nucleotides read TGTGCCAGCAGGCTAGCAAACTTCTATGGCTACACCTTC. This encodes CASRLANFYGYTF. The chain joins TRBV11-2 to TRBJ1-2; D unclear. The length of the CDR3 is 13 residues. Germline CDR1 SGHAT, CDR2 FQNNGV. V was clipped by 6 bases and J by 4 bases, with 12 bases between them.

This sequence joins TRBV5-6 and TRBJ1-5; D is possibly TRBD1 (6 bases). CDR1 is SGHDT, CDR2 YYEEEE, per germline. The length of the CDR3 is 14 residues. Between the trimmed V and J ends, which lost 4 bases and 7 bases, there was a span of 15 bases. The CDR3 spells CASSNWGGAQPQHF. CDR3 DNA sequence: TGTGCCAGCAGCAACTGGGGGGGGGCCCAGCCCCAGCATTTT.

Points on this clone: At one boundary the junction diverges from the germline segment, which might be a read error. At the DNA level, this CDR3 is encoded by other sequences in the same sample as well. This chain joins TRBV2 and TRBJ2-1, with 8 bases identical to TRBD2. CDR1 is SNHLY and CDR2 is FYNNEI in the germline V gene. The CDR3 runs 13 residues. The CDR3 loop is CASSAAGEGEQFF. The CDR3 DNA reads as TGTGCTAGCAGTGCAGCGGGAGAAGGTGAGCAGTTCTTC.

The gene calls are TRBV9 and TRBJ1-1, with D tentatively TRBD1 (5 bases). The CDR3 has 15 amino acids. V dropped 0 bases and J dropped 0 bases, with 9 bases sitting between them. Germline loops: CDR1 SGDLS, CDR2 YYNGEE. The CDR3 DNA reads TGTGCCAGCAGCGTAGCTCAGGGAATGAACACTGAAGCTTTCTTT. The encoded protein is CASSVAQGMNTEAFF. Combining the CDR3 with reference TRBV9 and TRBJ1-1 gives the whole variable domain DSGVTQTPKHLITATGQRVTLRCSPRSGDLSVYWYQQSLDQGLQFLIQYYNGEERAKGNILERFSAQQFPDLHSELNLSSLELGDSALYFCASSVAQGMNTEAFFGQGTRLTVV.

This clone has a single count. The chain carries TRBV11-3 and TRBJ1-4; TRBD1 aligns across 9 bases. This CDR3 contains 15 residues. The germline gives CDR1 SGHNT, CDR2 YENEEA. Trimming at V came to 3 bases and at J to 8 bases, leaving 7 bases not matched to a gene. As DNA, the CDR3 is TGTGCCAGCAGCTTGGGGACAGGGACTTCGGAAAAACTGTTTTTT. The encoded protein is CASSLGTGTSEKLFF.

V usage is TRBV9 and J usage is TRBJ1-1; D not resolved. The V gene's germline CDR1 is SGDLS and CDR2 YYNGEE. The CDR3 is made up of 13 amino acids. V dropped 3 bases and J dropped 6 bases, with 12 bases sitting between them. The CDR3 sequence: CASSDPERAEAFF. CDR3 bases: TGTGCCAGCAGCGACCCCGAGAGGGCTGAAGCTTTCTTT.